The next 31 T cell receptor beta chains were all read from a single sample in a study of human T cells and chemical hapten exposure. TCRdb re-called the RACE reads with MiXCR, one entry per CDR3 protein. The table includes roughly 70,000 distinct CDR3 sequences, roughly 9.8% detected once. Time point here: patch test 1, 2 weeks after DPC sensitization. Sample treatment: therapeutic diphenylcyclopropenone sensitization with weekly scalp DPC. The sample was whole blood, taken in connection with sensitization to the hapten diphenylcyclopropenone (DPC). The receptors here all came from a woman between 40 and 55 years old with alopecia areata. Some clones in this sample may be carry-over from other donors' samples.

This clonotype was detected a few times. This chain connects TRBV7-2 to TRBJ1-2, with a tentative D call TRBD1 (6 bases). The V gene's germline CDR1 is SGHTA and CDR2 FQGNSA. V was shortened by 2 bases and J by 4 bases, with 17 bases between the two germline ends. This CDR3 is 16 amino acids long. CDR3 nucleotide sequence: TGTGCCAGCAGCTTAAGAGGGCAGGGGCTCCCCTATGGCTACACCTTC. It codes for CASSLRGQGLPYGYTF.

The chain couples TRBV19 to TRBJ1-2; D is undetermined. The germline CDR1 and CDR2 sequences are LNHDA and SQIVND (reference sequence). CDR3 length: 13 residues. Trimming stripped 2 bases from V and 8 bases from J, with 12 bases between. CDR3 coding DNA: TGTGCCAGTAGTATATTGAGGATTCGAGGCTACACCTTC. It translates to CASSILRIRGYTF. The full variable domain, rest sourced from reference TRBV19 and TRBJ1-2, is DGGITQSPKYLFRKEGQNVTLSCEQNLNHDAMYWYRQDPGQGLRLIYYSQIVNDFQKGDIAEGYSVSREKKESFPLTVTSAQKNPTAFYLCASSILRIRGYTFGSGTRLTVV.

The CDR3 region is CASKGDLQGRSYEQYF. The CDR3 coding sequence is TGTGCCAGCAAAGGAGACTTACAGGGCCGATCCTACGAGCAGTACTTC. The rearrangement uses TRBV25-1 and TRBJ2-7; maybe TRBD1 (6 bases). V shed 7 bases and J shed 1 base, with 20 bases lying between them. The CDR3 sequence is 16 residues long. Germline V gene sequence: CDR1 MGHDK, CDR2 SYGVNS.

This clonotype was seen at least ten times. The chain employs TRBV11-1 and TRBJ2-2; 9 positions agree with TRBD2. V lost 2 bases and J lost 4; bases outside the gene matches: 5. This CDR3 is built from 16 residues. Germline lookup yields CDR1 SGHAT and CDR2 FQDESV (reference sequence). The CDR3 region is CASSLIAGASTGELFF. CDR3 in DNA: TGTGCCAGCAGCTTAATAGCGGGGGCCTCCACCGGGGAGCTGTTTTTT.

This clonotype was found a few times. The rearrangement joins TRBV7-9 to TRBJ2-5; D remains unclear. V lost 5 bases and J 5 bases, leaving 18 bases between the germline ends. Germline CDR1 SEHNR, CDR2 FQNEAQ (reference sequence). This CDR3 is 15 amino acids long. The CDR3 coding sequence is TGTGCCAGCAGCCTCCCCGGTTCCCCACGGGAGACCCAGTACTTC. Amino acids: CASSLPGSPRETQYF.

This clonotype has at least ten counts. The gene calls are TRBV3-1 and TRBJ1-2; 8 bases are a match to TRBD1. Unmatched junction bases numbered 3, after V lost 4 bases and J lost 5 bases. This CDR3 contains 13 residues. CDR1 is LGHDT, CDR2 YNNKEL, per germline (reference sequence). The CDR3 nucleotides read TGTGCCAGCAGCCCCCGACAGGGGTATGGCTACACCTTC. Translation gives CASSPRQGYGYTF. The whole variable domain, filled in from reference TRBV3-1 and TRBJ1-2, reads DTAVSQTPKYLVTQMGNDKSIKCEQNLGHDTMYWYKQDSKKFLKIMFSYNNKELIINETVPNRFSPKSPDKAHLNLHINSLELGDSAVYFCASSPRQGYGYTFGSGTRLTVV.

This clonotype was seen many times. This chain connects TRBV6-6 to TRBJ1-2, with 7 nucleotides matching TRBD1. This CDR3 region has 14 residues. The germline gives CDR1 MNHNY, CDR2 SVGAGI (reference sequence). V was clipped by 5 bases and J by 4 bases; unmatched bases: 7. The CDR3 DNA follows: TGTGCCAGCAGTCAATCATCAGGGGGCTATGGCTACACCTTC. This codes for CASSQSSGGYGYTF.

Many counts were recorded for this clonotype. The CDR3, as DNA: TGTGCCAGCAGTGATCAGGGGGCAGCTGAGCAGTTCTTC. The encoded protein is CASSDQGAAEQFF. The chain employs TRBV2 and TRBJ2-1, with 8 bases fitting TRBD1. This CDR3 has 13 residues. With 3 bases clipped from V and 9 bases from J, the junction kept 4 bases outside the gene matches. CDR1 and CDR2 (germline): SNHLY, FYNNEI.

This clonotype came up many times. The chain employs TRBV18 and TRBJ1-2; D unresolved. The CDR3 runs to 14 residues. CDR1 is KGHSH and CDR2 is LQKENI in the germline V gene. The V end lost 1 base, the J end lost 3 bases, and 9 bases lay between the germline ends. The CDR3 loop is CASSPLREDYGYTF. CDR3 nucleotide sequence: TGTGCCAGCTCACCACTTCGGGAGGACTATGGCTACACCTTC.

The CDR3 DNA reads as TGTGCCAGCGGGCGGGGGAACACTGAAGCTTTCTTT. This codes for CASGRGNTEAFF. The J gene is TRBJ1-1, the V gene TRBV9, with no clear D. This CDR3 region has 12 residues. CDR1 and CDR2 (germline): SGDLS, YYNGEE. V shed 7 bases and J shed 1 base, with 8 bases lying between them. The full variable domain, its missing parts supplied by reference TRBV9 and TRBJ1-1, is DSGVTQTPKHLITATGQRVTLRCSPRSGDLSVYWYQQSLDQGLQFLIQYYNGEERAKGNILERFSAQQFPDLHSELNLSSLELGDSALYFCASGRGNTEAFFGQGTRLTVV.

This clonotype was seen only a few times. V usage is TRBV4-1 and J usage is TRBJ2-5; unclear D gene. The V gene's germline CDR1 is MGHRA and CDR2 YSYEKL. V dropped 10 bases and J dropped 0 bases, with 12 bases sitting between them. This CDR3 region has 13 residues. The CDR3, as DNA: TGCGCCACCTCGATCCAGTACCAAGAGACCCAGTACTTC. The encoded protein is CATSIQYQETQYF.

This clonotype was observed a handful of times. The rearrangement links TRBV29-1 to TRBJ1-2, with TRBD1 as a possible D gene (5 bases). There are 12 residues in the CDR3. V lost 7 bases and J 5 bases, leaving 14 bases between the germline ends. Germline V gives CDR1 SQVTM, CDR2 ANQGSEA. The CDR3 reads CSGGDMGYGYTF. CDR3 sequence (DNA): TGCAGCGGGGGGGATATGGGTTATGGCTACACCTTC.

This chain connects TRBV7-2 to TRBJ2-7; perhaps TRBD2 as D (6 bases). The CDR3 has 14 amino acids. Per the germline V gene, CDR1 is SGHTA and CDR2 is FQGNSA. V lost 5 bases, J lost 2 bases, and 13 bases lay in between. Here the CDR3 DNA reads TGTGCCAGCAGCGGGGAGGCGGGGACCTACGAGCAGTACTTC. It is translated as CASSGEAGTYEQYF.

This clonotype has a count of ten or more. The CDR3 protein is CASSPRGDRGTGELFF. CDR3 DNA: TGTGCCAGCAGTCCCCGAGGGGACCGAGGGACCGGGGAGCTGTTTTTT. This sequence joins TRBV12-3 or TRBV12-4 and TRBJ2-2, with D possibly being TRBD1 or TRBD2 (5 bases each). There are 16 residues in the CDR3. V was clipped by 5 bases and J by 5 bases, with 18 bases between them.

This clonotype was detected ten times or more. This chain links TRBV28 with TRBJ1-2, with D unclear. The CDR3 is 14 residues long. V gave up 7 bases and J gave up 7 bases, with 19 bases separating them. CDR1 MDHEN and CDR2 SYDVKM come from the germline V gene. CDR3 in DNA: TGTGCCAGCACTCCCTCCCCAGCGCGGGGTGGCTACACCTTC. This encodes CASTPSPARGGYTF.

This clonotype was found many times. The chain combines TRBV28 with TRBJ1-1; D gene uncertain. The CDR3 has 12 residues. The V gene's germline CDR1 is MDHEN and CDR2 SYDVKM. Trimming took 6 bases from V and 1 from J, leaving 6 bases between them. The CDR3 here is CASREENTEAFF. In nucleotides, the CDR3 is TGTGCCAGCAGGGAAGAGAACACTGAAGCTTTCTTT.

There are many counts of this clonotype. The rearrangement joins TRBV6-6 to TRBJ2-1; D unclear. The germline V gene has CDR1 MNHNY and CDR2 SVGAGI (reference sequence). This CDR3 contains 14 residues. Trimming removed 5 bases at V and 0 bases at J, with 8 bases between. The CDR3 nucleotides read TGTGCCAGCAGTACACAGAGCTCCTACAATGAGCAGTTCTTC. Its protein product is CASSTQSSYNEQFF.

The V gene is TRBV6-2 or TRBV6-3, the J gene TRBJ1-1; 8 nucleotides agree with TRBD1. V shed 7 bases and J 7 bases; nucleotides not matched to a gene: 11. This CDR3 comprises 14 residues. Germline lookup yields CDR1 MNHEY and CDR2 SVGEGT. The CDR3 DNA follows: TGTGCCAGCACTTCGCTGACAGGGGATCGTGAAGCTTTCTTT. It is translated as CASTSLTGDREAFF.

This clonotype showed up many times. CDR3 region: CASSLPVLGTEAFF. The CDR3 DNA sequence: TGTGCCAGCAGCTTACCTGTTTTGGGCACTGAAGCTTTCTTT. The V call is TRBV7-9, the J call TRBJ1-1; no firm D call. The CDR3 extends over 14 amino acids. The V gene's germline CDR1 is SEHNR and CDR2 FQNEAQ (reference sequence). V was cut by 2 bases and J by 4 bases, with 11 bases left in between.

This clonotype turned up a few times. The chain has TRBV28 and TRBJ1-4; a possible D gene is TRBD1 (5 bases). Trimming stripped 1 base from V and 11 bases from J, with 20 bases between. In germline, CDR1 is MDHEN, CDR2 SYDVKM. The CDR3 totals 16 residues. Written as DNA, the CDR3 is TGTGCCAGCAGTTTATCGGAAGGAAGGGGCGAGATGAAACTGTTTTTT. This encodes CASSLSEGRGEMKLFF.

J is TRBJ2-3 and V is TRBV6-2 or TRBV6-3; D remains ambiguous. Germline V gene sequence: CDR1 MNHEY, CDR2 SVGEGT. CDR3 length: 14 residues. Trimming stripped 0 bases from V and 0 bases from J, with 4 bases between. The CDR3 nucleotides read TGTGCCAGCAGTTACTCCCCTAGCACAGATACGCAGTATTTT. This translates into CASSYSPSTDTQYF.

This clonotype was detected ten times or more. The chain couples TRBV2 to TRBJ1-6; 8 bases are shared with TRBD1. Germline V gene sequence: CDR1 SNHLY, CDR2 FYNNEI. Trimming at V came to 5 bases and at J to 5 bases, leaving 8 bases not matched to a gene. The CDR3 contains 16 residues. Written as DNA, the CDR3 is TGTGCCAGCAGTCCGCAGGGGGCTTCGAATAATTCACCCCTCCACTTT. It encodes CASSPQGASNNSPLHF.

This rearrangement joins TRBV4-3 to TRBJ2-1, with D possibly being TRBD1 (5 bases). CDR3 length: 13 amino acids. Deletions cut 3 bases from V and 3 bases from J, with 6 bases between. CDR1 is LGHNA, CDR2 YSLEER, per germline. CDR3 loop: CASSHTGYNEQFF. The CDR3 DNA follows: TGCGCCAGCAGCCACACAGGCTACAATGAGCAGTTCTTC.

This sequence joins TRBV20-1 and TRBJ2-1, with D unresolved. The CDR3 totals 12 residues. In germline, CDR1 is DFQATT, CDR2 SNEGSKA (reference sequence). CDR3 region: CMGSRRRGEQFF. As DNA, the CDR3 is TGCATGGGGTCCCGCCGTCGTGGGGAGCAGTTCTTC.

This clonotype was seen a handful of times. This chain joins TRBV6-7 and TRBJ1-5; TRBD1 aligns across 8 bases. TRBV6-7 is an ORF for which the function is uncertain. The CDR3 runs to 17 residues. V lost 9 bases and J lost 8; bases outside the gene matches: 21. CDR3 loop: CARQGVFGRESGKPQHF. The CDR3 DNA sequence: TGTGCCAGACAGGGGGTTTTTGGCAGGGAATCGGGGAAGCCCCAGCATTTT.

This clonotype has ten or more counts. V gene TRBV4-1 combines with J gene TRBJ1-6; D not resolved. V lost 1 base, J lost 7 bases, and 11 bases lay in between. The germline gives CDR1 MGHRA, CDR2 YSYEKL. This CDR3 has 15 residues. The CDR3 sequence: CASSQVKGGNSPLHF. Here the CDR3 DNA reads TGCGCCAGCAGCCAAGTCAAGGGAGGAAATTCACCCCTCCACTTT.

This clonotype appeared a few times. J is TRBJ1-4 and V is TRBV7-2; 8 positions agree with TRBD1. This CDR3 region has 15 residues. Germline-derived CDR1 and CDR2 are SGHTA and FQGNSA. Trimming removed 5 bases from V and 3 bases from J; junction bases left unmatched: 5. For the CDR3, the DNA is TGTGCCAGCAGCCGATACAGGGGGTCTAATGAAAAACTGTTTTTT. This gives the protein CASSRYRGSNEKLFF. The whole variable domain, remainder taken from reference TRBV7-2 and TRBJ1-4, is GAGVSQSPSNKVTEKGKDVELRCDPISGHTALYWYRQSLGQGLEFLIYFQGNSAPDKSGLPSDRFSAERTGGSVSTLTIQRTQQEDSAVYLCASSRYRGSNEKLFFGSGTQLSVL.

The chain couples TRBV20-1 to TRBJ1-1; 11 bases agree with TRBD1. This CDR3 has 15 amino acids. J was trimmed by 3 bases and V by 6 bases; bases with no gene match: 9. From germline, CDR1 is DFQATT and CDR2 SNEGSKA (reference sequence). The chain's CDR3 is CSAKDRGPGDTEAFF. CDR3 in DNA: TGCAGTGCAAAGGACAGGGGGCCTGGGGACACTGAAGCTTTCTTT.

This clonotype was counted many times. This chain uses TRBV7-9 with TRBJ2-7; D might be TRBD1 (5 bases). The CDR3 sequence is 16 residues long. The germline gives CDR1 SEHNR, CDR2 FQNEAQ (reference sequence). With 1 base removed from V and 3 bases from J, the gap between germline ends came to 16 bases. The CDR3 protein is CASSLESWQGYYEQYF. In DNA, the CDR3 is TGTGCCAGCAGCTTAGAAAGTTGGCAGGGTTACTACGAGCAGTACTTC.

This clonotype was seen ten or more times. V gene TRBV28 combines with J gene TRBJ1-2, with a tentative D call TRBD1 (6 bases). The CDR3 is 13 residues long. The germline V gene encodes CDR1 MDHEN and CDR2 SYDVKM. Between the trimmed V and J ends, which lost 3 bases and 4 bases, there was a span of 9 bases. This CDR3 reads CASSLAGAYGYTF. CDR3 bases: TGTGCCAGCAGTTTGGCAGGGGCCTATGGCTACACCTTC.

This clonotype was observed at least ten times. The gene calls are TRBV7-2 and TRBJ1-1, with 8 bases matching TRBD1. V lost 4 bases to trimming and J lost 6 bases; unmatched junction nucleotides: 4. The CDR3 covers 13 residues. CDR1 is SGHTA, CDR2 FQGNSA, per germline. Here the CDR3 reads CASSSQGGAEAFF. CDR3 sequence (DNA): TGTGCCAGCAGCTCACAGGGGGGAGCTGAAGCTTTCTTT.